Listed below are T cell receptor beta chains from one sample, sequenced in a study of cytomegalovirus exposure and HLA in healthy donors. Method: immunoSEQ multiplex PCR; TCRdb's copy keeps in-frame clones and lacks some. The sample lists about 100,000 clones; approximately 72% were seen once. Sequenced input: PBMCs. The origin of the receptors is a woman between 65 and 79 years old in good health and CMV-seropositive. The CDR3 runs from the conserved cysteine through the conserved F or W. Each record gives: J gene, D gene, CDR3 length, clone size, V gene, CDR3 protein, CDR3 DNA. The D gene is left open where the match is weak. Size values are once, few and many counts, or a class for expanded clones, and some rows have none.

TRBJ1-6 NA 13 NA TRBV25-1 CASTRGGNSPLHF TGTGCCAGCACTCGGGGGGGAAATTCACCCCTCCACTTT
TRBJ2-1 TRBD2 15 NA TRBV7-3 CASSSTSGSLGEQFF TGTGCCAGCAGCTCCACTAGCGGGAGCCTCGGGGAGCAGTTCTTC
TRBJ1-1 NA 17 few TRBV11-2 CASSRWGRRGMNTEAFF TGTGCCAGCAGCCGATGGGGGCGAAGGGGCATGAACACTGAAGCTTTCTTT
TRBJ2-3 NA 15 NA TRBV19 CASRGRGVGTDTQYF TGTGCCAGTAGGGGCAGGGGTGTAGGGACAGATACGCAGTATTTT
TRBJ2-5 NA 16 NA TRBV19 CASSKQGVTSQETQYF TGTGCCAGTAGTAAACAGGGAGTGACCTCCCAAGAGACCCAGTACTTC
TRBJ2-3 NA 14 few TRBV7-3 CASSPTVSTDTQYF TGTGCCAGCAGCCCGACAGTTAGCACAGATACGCAGTATTTT
TRBJ2-2 TRBD1 16 NA TRBV23-1 CASSQPGQGCTGELFF TGCGCCAGCAGTCAACCGGGACAGGGGTGCACCGGGGAGCTGTTTTTT
TRBJ1-4 NA 12 NA TRBV28 CASSLTLGKLFF TGTGCCAGCAGTTTGACATTGGGAAAACTGTTTTTT
TRBJ2-1 NA 14 NA TRBV5-1 CASSFSSGNNEQFF TGCGCCAGCAGCTTTTCCAGCGGAAACAATGAGCAGTTCTTC
TRBJ1-1 NA 18 NA TRBV19 CASSIGRGAALRNTEAFF TGTGCCAGTAGTATTGGGCGGGGGGCAGCCTTAAGGAACACTGAAGCTTTCTTT
TRBJ1-2 NA 15 NA TRBV6-5 CASSYSAAANYGYTF TGTGCCAGCAGTTACTCGGCGGCGGCTAACTATGGCTACACCTTC
TRBJ2-3 NA 14 few TRBV4-2 CASSAWTGTDTQYF TGTGCCAGCAGCGCGTGGACAGGCACAGATACGCAGTATTTT
TRBJ2-7 NA 13 NA TRBV10-3 CAIRSGTSDEQYF TGTGCCATCAGGTCTGGGACAAGCGACGAGCAGTACTTC
TRBJ2-7 TRBD1 13 NA TRBV7-2 CASSRGQAYEQYF TGTGCCAGCAGCCGAGGACAGGCCTACGAGCAGTACTTC
TRBJ2-7 NA 16 NA TRBV5-4 CASSLESGIGIYEQYF TGTGCCAGCAGCTTGGAGTCAGGAATCGGAATCTACGAGCAGTACTTC
TRBJ2-7 TRBD2 15 NA TRBV7-2 CASRPTSGGSYEQYF TGTGCCAGCAGGCCCACTAGCGGGGGCTCCTACGAGCAGTACTTC
TRBJ2-5 TRBD1 11 NA TRBV29-1 CSVRQGETQYF TGCAGCGTTCGACAGGGTGAGACCCAGTACTTC
TRBJ2-7 TRBD1 16 NA TRBV5-5 CASSWGTGEILSEQYF TGTGCCAGCAGCTGGGGAACAGGGGAAATTTTGAGCGAGCAGTACTTC
TRBJ2-2 TRBD1 15 once TRBV7-2 CASSANRGRVGELFF TGTGCCAGCAGTGCGAACAGGGGGCGAGTCGGGGAGCTGTTTTTT
TRBJ1-3 NA 14 NA TRBV30 CAWSVGRGRNTIYF TGTGCCTGGAGTGTCGGCAGGGGTAGAAACACCATATATTTT
TRBJ2-2 TRBD2 18 few TRBV5-1 CASSSTGTSGRGTGELFF TGCGCCAGCAGCTCAACGGGGACTAGCGGACGGGGGACCGGGGAGCTGTTTTTT
TRBJ1-1 NA 14 NA TRBV6-1 CASSVEGLGAEAFF TGTGCCAGCAGTGTGGAGGGGTTAGGAGCTGAAGCTTTCTTT
TRBJ2-1 NA 17 NA TRBV7-8 CASSLPAGSFSASGQFF TGTGCCAGCAGCTTACCCGCAGGAAGCTTTAGCGCGTCGGGGCAGTTCTTC
TRBJ2-5 NA 15 few TRBV28 CASSLGRVGQETQYF TGTGCCAGCAGTTTAGGGCGGGTGGGCCAAGAGACCCAGTACTTC
TRBJ2-7 TRBD1 12 NA TRBV30 CALTGVNYEQYF TGTGCCTTGACAGGGGTGAACTACGAGCAGTACTTC
TRBJ2-7 TRBD2 16 NA TRBV5-1 CASSLAGGGSAYEQYF TGCGCCAGCAGCTTAGCGGGAGGTGGATCGGCCTACGAGCAGTACTTC
TRBJ2-1 NA 15 NA TRBV7-2 CASSKTPSSYNEQFF TGTGCCAGCAGCAAGACACCGAGCTCCTACAATGAGCAGTTCTTC
TRBJ2-1 NA 13 once TRBV27 CASSPVPVFEQFF TGTGCCAGCAGTCCCGTTCCCGTCTTTGAGCAGTTCTTC
TRBJ2-7 TRBD1 15 NA TRBV5-4 CASSTGGQGAYEQYF TGTGCCAGCAGCACTGGGGGACAGGGGGCCTACGAGCAGTACTTC
TRBJ2-7 TRBD1 14 NA TRBV18 CASSTGQGWYEQYF TGTGCCAGCTCGACGGGACAGGGATGGTACGAGCAGTACTTC
TRBJ2-2 NA 14 NA TRBV18 CASSPTSPTGELFF TGTGCCAGCTCACCAACGAGCCCGACCGGGGAGCTGTTTTTT
TRBJ2-1 NA 17 NA TRBV19 CASSISPPLGFYNEQFF TGTGCCAGTAGTATCTCACCCCCACTAGGATTCTACAATGAGCAGTTCTTC
TRBJ2-7 TRBD2 15 NA TRBV7-9 CASSPSGGALNEQYF TGTGCCAGCAGCCCAAGCGGGGGGGCTTTGAACGAGCAGTACTTC
TRBJ2-7 TRBD1 15 NA TRBV12-5 CASGSTRDRPYEQYF TGTGCTAGTGGTTCCACCCGGGACAGACCCTACGAGCAGTACTTC
TRBJ2-3 NA 16 NA TRBV4-2 CASSQDPTSGTDTQYF TGTGCCAGCAGCCAAGACCCCACGAGCGGTACAGATACGCAGTATTTT
TRBJ2-7 TRBD1 14 NA TRBV7-9 CASSLDREEGEQYF TGTGCCAGCAGCCTGGACAGGGAAGAAGGCGAGCAGTACTTC
TRBJ2-1 TRBD2 12 NA TRBV19 CASSRLAGEQFF TGTGCCAGTAGCCGACTAGCGGGAGAGCAGTTCTTC
TRBJ1-2 NA 12 NA TRBV14 CASSRYDYGYTF TGTGCCAGCAGCCGTTATGACTATGGCTACACCTTC
TRBJ1-1 TRBD1 14 once TRBV5-4 CASSLGQPNTEAFF TGTGCCAGCAGCCTGGGACAGCCAAACACTGAAGCTTTCTTT
TRBJ1-3 TRBD1 14 NA TRBV6-5 CASSYGTDGNTIYF TGTGCCAGCAGTTACGGGACAGATGGAAACACCATATATTTT
TRBJ2-5 NA 14 NA TRBV5-1 CASHSGEGEETQYF TGCGCCAGCCATTCAGGGGAGGGGGAAGAGACCCAGTACTTC
TRBJ2-2 NA 13 NA TRBV29-1 CSVDAGNTGELFF TGCAGCGTTGACGCAGGGAACACCGGGGAGCTGTTTTTT
TRBJ2-7 NA 14 NA TRBV11-2 CASSLGQGRHEQYF TGTGCCAGCAGCTTAGGGCAGGGGCGCCACGAGCAGTACTTC
TRBJ2-7 NA 14 NA TRBV11-3 CASSPPDSPHEQYF TGTGCCAGCAGCCCCCCGGACTCCCCCCACGAGCAGTACTTC
TRBJ2-2 TRBD2 15 NA TRBV7-2 CASIPSGGGSGELFF TGTGCCAGCATTCCTAGCGGGGGCGGGAGCGGGGAGCTGTTTTTT
TRBJ1-3 TRBD1 15 NA TRBV11-2 CASSLETGWGNTIYF TGTGCCAGCAGCTTAGAGACAGGGTGGGGAAACACCATATATTTT